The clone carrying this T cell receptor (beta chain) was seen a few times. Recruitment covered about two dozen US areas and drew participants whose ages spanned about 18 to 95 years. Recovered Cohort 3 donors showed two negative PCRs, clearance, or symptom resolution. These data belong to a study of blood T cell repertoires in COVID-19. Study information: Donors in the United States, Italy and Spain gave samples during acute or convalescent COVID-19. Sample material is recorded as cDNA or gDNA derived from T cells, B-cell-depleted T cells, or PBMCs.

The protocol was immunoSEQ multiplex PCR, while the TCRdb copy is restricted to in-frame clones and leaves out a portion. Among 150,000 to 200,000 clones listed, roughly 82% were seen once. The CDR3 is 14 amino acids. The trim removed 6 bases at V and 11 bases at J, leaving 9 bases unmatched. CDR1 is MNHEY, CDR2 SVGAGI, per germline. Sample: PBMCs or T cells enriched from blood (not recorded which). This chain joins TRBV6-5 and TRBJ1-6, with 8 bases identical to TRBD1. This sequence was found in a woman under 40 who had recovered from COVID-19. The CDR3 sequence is CASRDRGESTPLHF. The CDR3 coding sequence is TGTGCCAGCAGAGACAGGGGCGAATCGACACCCCTCCACTTT.